This is a list of T cell receptor beta chains from one sample in a study of blood T cell repertoires in COVID-19. Produced via immunoSEQ multiplex PCR; TCRdb's table is partial and in-frame only. The profile shows 350,000 to 400,000 clones, roughly 86% of them singletons. Sequencing was done on a sample of PBMCs or T cells enriched from blood (not recorded which). Receptors were obtained from a man aged 35 to 55 in a cohort exposed to, infected with or recovered from COVID-19 (not recorded which). Both conserved end residues are part of each CDR3. D genes are given only for firm matches. Part of the rows lack a size; the others show once, few, many or a class for expanded clones.

NA	TRBD2	TRBV9	TRBJ2-5	CASGIYGLAGNQETQYF	TGTGCCAGCGGGATCTATGGACTAGCGGGAAACCAAGAGACCCAGTACTTC
NA	TRBD2	TRBV28	TRBJ2-7	CASSITPPGGKVYEQYF	TGTGCCAGCAGCATCACGCCTCCGGGGGGAAAGGTCTACGAGCAGTACTTC
NA	TRBD1	TRBV5-1	TRBJ2-5	CASSLGDREGETQYF	TGCGCCAGCAGCTTGGGGGACAGGGAGGGAGAGACCCAGTACTTC
NA	TRBD2	TRBV7-2	TRBJ2-3	CASSEGLALTDTQYF	TGTGCCAGCAGCGAGGGACTAGCCCTCACAGATACGCAGTATTTT
NA	NA	TRBV11-3	TRBJ2-2	CASSPGIKLTSRGGELFF	TGTGCCAGCAGCCCGGGAATAAAGCTCACAAGTCGAGGGGGGGAGCTGTTTTTT
NA	NA	TRBV25-1	TRBJ2-5	CASSEYSPGLYQETQYF	TGTGCCAGCAGTGAATATTCCCCAGGACTGTACCAAGAGACCCAGTACTTC
NA	NA	TRBV21-1	TRBJ1-5	CASSKGLPDRGAQYSNQPQHF	TGTGCCAGCAGCAAAGGGCTGCCCGACAGGGGCGCCCAATATAGCAATCAGCCCCAGCATTTT
NA	NA	TRBV5-1	TRBJ1-1	CASSLAWTSNTEAFF	TGCGCCAGCAGCTTGGCGTGGACTTCGAACACTGAAGCTTTCTTT
NA	TRBD2	TRBV7-3	TRBJ2-1	CASSLGSGRRNEQFF	TGTGCCAGCAGCTTAGGTAGCGGGAGGAGGAATGAGCAGTTCTTC
NA	NA	TRBV5-1	TRBJ1-1	CASSLAANTEAFF	TGCGCCAGCAGTCTAGCGGCGAACACTGAAGCTTTCTTT
NA	NA	TRBV7-9	TRBJ2-1	CASSLGGVGYNEQFF	TGTGCCAGCAGCTTGGGGGGAGTGGGTTACAATGAGCAGTTCTTC
NA	TRBD2	TRBV10-3	TRBJ2-7	CAIMREGRGEQYF	TGTGCCATCATGCGGGAGGGCCGAGGGGAGCAGTACTTC
NA	TRBD1	TRBV16	TRBJ1-4	CASSQPGQGRRKLFF	TGTGCCAGCAGCCAGCCGGGACAGGGGAGGCGAAAACTGTTTTTT
NA	NA	TRBV7-8	TRBJ1-2	CASSLSFGSYGYTF	TGTGCCAGCAGCTTAAGTTTCGGGTCATATGGCTACACCTTC
NA	NA	TRBV21-1	TRBJ2-1	CASSKSSGRALDEQFF	TGTGCCAGCAGCAAGTCTAGCGGGAGGGCCTTAGATGAGCAGTTCTTC
NA	TRBD1	TRBV2	TRBJ2-5	CASSRQGAWETQYF	TGTGCCAGCAGCCGACAGGGGGCTTGGGAGACCCAGTACTTC
NA	NA	TRBV27	TRBJ1-2	CASSSTGLGGYGYTF	TGTGCCAGCAGTTCTACAGGGTTAGGGGGCTATGGCTACACCTTC
few	NA	TRBV28	TRBJ1-2	CASSQLDKAYGYTF	TGTGCCAGCAGCCAACTGGACAAAGCCTATGGCTACACCTTC
NA	NA	TRBV11-1	TRBJ2-1	CASSSDSSYNEQFF	TGTGCCAGCAGCTCCGACAGCTCCTACAATGAGCAGTTCTTC
once	NA	TRBV27	TRBJ1-2	CASSLSGTGKYGYTF	TGTGCCAGCAGTTTATCCGGAACAGGGAAATATGGCTACACCTTC
once	NA	TRBV7-6	TRBJ1-1	CASSLRGTEAFF	TGTGCCAGCAGCCTCAGGGGCACTGAAGCTTTCTTT
NA	NA	TRBV12-3/TRBV12-4	TRBJ2-3	CASSLGYFDTQYF	TGTGCCAGCAGTTTGGGCTACTTCGATACGCAGTATTTT
NA	TRBD1	TRBV27	TRBJ1-6	CASSLGYRGDSPLHF	TGTGCCAGCAGTTTAGGGTACAGGGGTGATTCACCCCTCCACTTT
NA	NA	TRBV27	TRBJ1-2	CASSFLGQNYGYTF	TGTGCCAGCAGTTTCCTTGGACAGAACTATGGCTACACCTTC
NA	NA	TRBV28	TRBJ1-6	CASSEGNNSPLHF	TGTGCCAGCAGTGAGGGTAATAATTCACCCCTCCACTTT
few	NA	TRBV6-1	TRBJ1-1	CASSDRGLTGGAFF	TGTGCCAGCAGTGATAGAGGACTGACGGGGGGAGCTTTCTTT
NA	NA	TRBV6-5	TRBJ2-1	CALSGNEQFF	TGTGCCCTAAGCGGCAATGAGCAGTTCTTC
NA	NA	TRBV30	TRBJ1-3	CAWSADSSGNTIYF	TGTGCCTGGAGTGCGGACAGTTCTGGAAACACCATATATTTT
many	TRBD1	TRBV7-9	TRBJ1-3	CASSWGQGALGNTIYF	TGTGCCAGCAGCTGGGGACAGGGGGCTCTGGGAAACACCATATATTTT
NA	TRBD2	TRBV5-1	TRBJ2-3	CASSYFGLAGDTDTQYF	TGCGCCAGCAGCTATTTCGGACTAGCGGGAGATACAGATACGCAGTATTTT
NA	TRBD1	TRBV2	TRBJ1-5	CARDRVDQPQHF	TGTGCCAGGGACAGGGTTGATCAGCCCCAGCATTTT
NA	NA	TRBV3-1/TRBV3-2	TRBJ2-2	CASSQAGETGELFF	TGTGCCAGCAGCCAAGCCGGGGAAACCGGGGAGCTGTTTTTT
NA	TRBD2	TRBV11-2	TRBJ2-2	CASTWREPGELFF	TGTGCCAGCACCTGGCGGGAGCCCGGGGAGCTGTTTTTT
NA	NA	TRBV5-1	TRBJ2-3	CASSLVGPPTDTQYF	TGCGCCAGCAGCTTGGTTGGGCCCCCGACGGATACGCAGTATTTT
NA	NA	TRBV7-2	TRBJ1-5	CASSLVGTPSPNQPQHF	TGTGCCAGCAGCTTAGTGGGGACACCATCACCCAATCAGCCCCAGCATTTT
NA	TRBD1	TRBV4-2	TRBJ1-4	CASSQGQGAEKLFF	TGTGCCAGCAGCCAAGGACAGGGGGCTGAAAAACTGTTTTTT
NA	TRBD1	TRBV11-2	TRBJ1-1	CASRGTVNTEAFF	TGTGCCAGCAGGGGGACAGTGAACACTGAAGCTTTCTTT
NA	TRBD2	TRBV4-2	TRBJ2-1	CASSQDSGSSNEQFF	TGTGCCAGCAGCCAAGACAGCGGGAGCTCAAATGAGCAGTTCTTC
NA	TRBD2	TRBV6-5	TRBJ2-3	CASRSGRVTDTQYF	TGTGCCAGCAGGAGCGGGAGGGTTACAGATACGCAGTATTTT
NA	TRBD1	TRBV30	TRBJ1-1	CAWSPRTGWTEAFF	TGTGCCTGGAGTCCACGGACAGGGTGGACTGAAGCTTTCTTT
NA	TRBD1	TRBV28	TRBJ1-6	CASSPGQGRSPLHF	TGTGCCAGCAGCCCCGGACAGGGACGTTCACCCCTCCACTTT
once	NA	TRBV27	TRBJ1-4	CASSFSGRGNEKLFF	TGTGCCAGCAGTTTTTCAGGACGGGGGAATGAAAAACTGTTTTTT
NA	NA	TRBV25-1	TRBJ1-1	CASSEAVGQLTEAFF	TGTGCCAGCAGTGAAGCCGTCGGACAGCTCACTGAAGCTTTCTTT
NA	NA	TRBV25-1	TRBJ1-1	CASSGGSYVTEAFF	TGTGCCAGCAGTGGGGGCAGTTATGTCACTGAAGCTTTCTTT
NA	TRBD1	TRBV2	TRBJ2-7	CASSNDRDEQYF	TGTGCCAGCAGTAACGACAGGGACGAGCAGTACTTC
NA	NA	TRBV11-2	TRBJ1-4	CASSLGVRATNEKLFF	TGTGCCAGCAGCTTAGGCGTCCGCGCAACTAATGAAAAACTGTTTTTT
NA	TRBD2	TRBV2	TRBJ2-7	CASSVLAGEHEQYF	TGTGCCAGCAGTGTACTAGCGGGCGAACACGAGCAGTACTTC
NA	NA	TRBV5-5	TRBJ2-7	CASSFAGDNEQYF	TGTGCCAGCAGCTTCGCGGGGGACAACGAGCAGTACTTC
NA	NA	TRBV7-9	TRBJ2-1	CASSVDRSYNEQFF	TGTGCCAGCAGCGTGGACAGATCCTACAATGAGCAGTTCTTC
NA	TRBD1	TRBV4-2	TRBJ1-2	CASSQGQGALGNGYTF	TGTGCCAGCAGCCAAGGACAGGGGGCGCTGGGGAATGGCTACACCTTC
few	NA	TRBV5-4	TRBJ1-6	CASSTQQGSKSPLHF	TGTGCCAGCAGCACCCAACAGGGCTCAAAATCACCCCTCCACTTT
once	TRBD2	TRBV4-1	TRBJ2-7	CASSRALAGGEAYEQYF	TGCGCCAGCAGCCGAGCCCTAGCGGGAGGGGAGGCCTACGAGCAGTACTTC